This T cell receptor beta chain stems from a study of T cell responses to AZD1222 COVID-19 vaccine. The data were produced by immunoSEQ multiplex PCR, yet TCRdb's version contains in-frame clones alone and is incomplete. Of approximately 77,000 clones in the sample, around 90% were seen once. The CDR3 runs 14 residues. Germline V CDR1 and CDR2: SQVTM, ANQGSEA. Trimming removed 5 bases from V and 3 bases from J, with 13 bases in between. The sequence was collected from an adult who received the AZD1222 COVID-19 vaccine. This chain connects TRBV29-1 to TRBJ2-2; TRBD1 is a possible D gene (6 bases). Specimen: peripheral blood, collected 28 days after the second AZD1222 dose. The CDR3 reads CSVQRGGYTGELFF. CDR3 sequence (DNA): TGCAGCGTTCAGAGAGGGGGATACACCGGGGAGCTGTTTTTT.